A selection of T cell receptor beta chains follows, all from one sample in a study of shared clonotypes between healthy human individuals. Sequencing was performed with immunoSEQ multiplex PCR; in TCRdb, only in-frame clones are kept and a portion is missing. This sample yields about 2.1 million clones, of which around 93% are seen a single time; more than 1.5% belongs to the top ten. The sample taken for sequencing was naive CD8+ T cells from PBMCs. The source of these receptors is a man aged 18 to 29 in good health. Some clones in this sample may be carry-over from other donors' samples. CDR3s leave out the opening cysteine and the closing phenylalanine or tryptophan. Fields, in order: J gene, V gene, CDR3 protein.

>TRBJ2-7|TRBV4-1
ASSQEVDRSYEQY
>TRBJ2-5|TRBV27
ASSLGLDTETQY
>TRBJ2-1|TRBV5-6
ASSFAQGEQF
>TRBJ1-1|TRBV28
ASSLNPGQGFMNTEAF
>TRBJ2-3|TRBV29-1
SVGQDHSRDTQY
>TRBJ2-7|TRBV6-1
ASSESWRGQVYEQY
>TRBJ1-2|TRBV4-1
ASTQVGSLPNYGYT
>TRBJ2-5|TRBV9
ASSTPGETQY
>-|TRBV29-1
SVDQGYPYEQY
>TRBJ1-1|TRBV19
ASSIQGVTEAF
>TRBJ1-3|TRBV7-9
ASSSWTGVSGNTIY
>TRBJ1-2|TRBV5-5
ASSQDRGNYGYT
>TRBJ2-2|TRBV7-9
ASSPQLGAIGELF
>TRBJ2-5|TRBV6-5
ASSPGLKNQETQY
>TRBJ1-2|TRBV6-1
ASSEAGPVYGYT
>TRBJ2-7|TRBV27
ASSAGQASEQY
>TRBJ2-2|TRBV4-1
ASSRISGELF
>TRBJ2-3|TRBV7-8
ASSPSTDTQY
>TRBJ2-1|TRBV9
ASSVESAISSYNEQF
>TRBJ2-3|TRBV27
ASSSPSLAGRTDTQY
>TRBJ2-1|TRBV27
ASTPEGLAGSDEQF
>TRBJ2-1|TRBV6-5
ASSYSISGKYNEQF
>TRBJ2-7|TRBV19
ATSYRVSYEQY
>TRBJ2-4|TRBV11-2
ASSLFRDSVGSSKNIQY
>TRBJ2-1|TRBV7-6
ASSPRGGNGMNEQF
>TRBJ2-1|TRBV11-2
ASGWEGLNEQF
>TRBJ2-1|TRBV19
ASTLRVSYNEQF
>TRBJ2-1|TRBV7-2
ASRPTPYNEQF
>TRBJ2-1|TRBV5-6
ASSPRAGGPNYEQF
>TRBJ2-7|TRBV7-6
ASSLYPYEQY